A single sample gave rise to the 28 T cell receptor beta chains below, sequenced in a study of blood T cell repertoires in COVID-19. Only in-frame clones appear in the TCRdb table, and some are missing; sequencing was by immunoSEQ multiplex PCR. The data show around 290,000 clones, 88% seen once. Sequenced sample: PBMCs or T cells enriched from blood (not recorded which). The source of these receptors is a woman aged 60-75 years in a cohort exposed to, infected with or recovered from COVID-19 (not recorded which).

The chain combines TRBV9 with TRBJ1-2; tentatively, D is TRBD1 (6 bases). Germline CDR1 and CDR2: SGDLS and YYNGEE. V lost 4 bases and J 6 bases, leaving 10 bases between the germline ends. The CDR3 is made up of 12 amino acids. CDR3 sequence: CASSTHRDGYTF. In DNA, the CDR3 is TGTGCCAGCAGCACCCACAGGGATGGCTACACCTTC.

This clone was counted once. The chain uses TRBV6-1 and TRBJ1-2; 11 nucleotides match TRBD1. Germline assignment: CDR1 MNHNS and CDR2 SASEGT. After removal of 3 bases from V and 6 bases from J, the junction contained 0 bases not matched to a gene. The CDR3 totals 13 residues. The chain's CDR3 is CASSEGQGDGYTF. CDR3 coding DNA: TGTGCCAGCAGTGAGGGACAGGGGGATGGCTACACCTTC.

The V and J genes are TRBV4-1 and TRBJ2-1; a weak D match, TRBD1 (5 bases). The CDR3 has 14 amino acids. In germline, CDR1 is MGHRA, CDR2 YSYEKL. The V gene lost 1 base and the J gene lost 6 bases, with 10 bases spanning the gap. The CDR3 loop reads CASSQAIQGNEQFF. CDR3 nucleotides: TGCGCCAGCAGCCAAGCTATTCAGGGCAATGAGCAGTTCTTC.

The chain couples TRBV2 to TRBJ2-2; 12 bases fit TRBD2. Per germline, CDR1 SNHLY and CDR2 FYNNEI. CDR3 size: 14 residues. Unmatched junction bases numbered 4, after V lost 7 bases and J lost 7 bases. For the CDR3, the DNA is TGTGCCAGCAATTTACTAGCGGGAGGCGGGGAGCTGTTTTTT. It encodes CASNLLAGGGELFF.

The J gene is TRBJ2-1, the V gene TRBV19; 8 nucleotides match TRBD2. V lost 5 bases, J lost 4 bases, and 16 bases stayed unmatched. The CDR3 length is 18 residues. Germline assignment: CDR1 LNHDA and CDR2 SQIVND (reference sequence). CDR3 region: CASSADPILGGGYNEQFF. The CDR3 DNA reads TGTGCCAGTAGTGCAGACCCCATACTCGGGGGGGGATACAATGAGCAGTTCTTC.

The CDR3 region is CASTVQGPRGGYTF. CDR3 coding DNA: TGTGCCAGCACCGTACAGGGCCCCCGCGGTGGCTACACCTTC. The chain is built from TRBV5-4 and TRBJ1-2, with D possibly matching TRBD1 (6 bases). Trimming removed 6 bases from V and 7 bases from J, with 19 bases in between. This CDR3 has 14 residues. Germline-derived CDR1 and CDR2 are SGHNT and YYREEE (reference sequence).

The gene calls are TRBV10-2 and TRBJ2-7; D unresolved. Germline loops: CDR1 WSHSY, CDR2 SAAADI. This CDR3 is 15 amino acids long. Trimming took off 3 bases at V and 4 bases at J, with 16 bases between the two ends. The CDR3 reads CASSDDGLRSYEQYF. In DNA, the CDR3 is TGCGCCAGCAGTGATGACGGCCTACGGAGTTACGAGCAGTACTTC.

The CDR3 DNA is TGTGCCAGCAGCTTTACTAGCGGATACGAGCAGTACTTC. It is translated as CASSFTSGYEQYF. This chain links TRBV7-9 with TRBJ2-7; 8 bases match TRBD2. Germline CDR1 reads SEHNR; CDR2 reads FQNEAQ (reference sequence). Losses at the gene ends were 3 bases for V and 4 bases for J; bases not matched to a gene: 2. The CDR3 is 13 amino acids. Full variable domain (remainder filled in from reference TRBV7-9 and TRBJ2-7): DTGVSQNPRHKITKRGQNVTFRCDPISEHNRLYWYRQTLGQGPEFLTYFQNEAQLEKSRLLSDRFSAERPKGSFSTLEIQRTEQGDSAMYLCASSFTSGYEQYFGPGTRLTVT.

The gene calls are TRBV7-9 and TRBJ2-3; TRBD1 matches at 9 bases. V trimming: 6 bases; J trimming: 0 bases; junction bases outside the gene matches: 10. This CDR3 comprises 17 residues. Germline V gives CDR1 SEHNR, CDR2 FQNEAQ (reference sequence). In DNA, the CDR3 is TGTGCCAGCAGTGCAGGGACAGGGCAGGGTAGCACAGATACGCAGTATTTT. This gives the protein CASSAGTGQGSTDTQYF.

This chain joins TRBV18 and TRBJ2-7, with D tentatively TRBD2 (5 bases). The CDR3 consists of 16 residues. Germline CDR1 is KGHSH and CDR2 is LQKENI. The V and J ends lost 8 bases and 2 bases respectively, with 22 bases between them. Here the CDR3 DNA reads TGTGCCAGCACCGTTTCCAGTACTAGTTCCGCCTACGAGCAGTACTTC. Residues: CASTVSSTSSAYEQYF.

The chain links TRBV5-6 to TRBJ2-7, with 9 nucleotides matching TRBD2. V lost 4 bases, J lost 5 bases, and 7 bases stayed unmatched. CDR1 and CDR2 (germline): SGHDT, YYEEEE. The CDR3 has 14 residues. The CDR3 sequence is CASSEASGIHEQYF. The CDR3 DNA is TGTGCCAGCAGCGAGGCTAGCGGGATACACGAGCAGTACTTC.

The rearrangement uses TRBV7-2 and TRBJ1-4, with 9 bases identical to TRBD1. Germline CDR1 reads SGHTA; CDR2 reads FQGNSA. The trim removed 5 bases at V and 4 bases at J, leaving 5 bases unmatched. The CDR3 spans 15 residues. The CDR3: CASSLNRGLNEKLFF. CDR3 nucleotide sequence: TGTGCCAGCAGCCTAAACAGGGGGCTTAATGAAAAACTGTTTTTT.

This clone was recorded once. The chain couples TRBV6-5 to TRBJ2-2; 9 nucleotides line up with TRBD1. V shed 6 bases, J shed 7 bases, and the junction held 9 bases outside the gene matches. The CDR3 totals 15 residues. Germline V lookup: CDR1 MNHEY, CDR2 SVGAGI. CDR3 residues: CASRVGTGNYGELFF. CDR3 DNA: TGTGCCAGCAGGGTCGGGACAGGGAATTACGGGGAGCTGTTTTTT.

The gene calls are TRBV19 and TRBJ2-5; the match to TRBD1 covers 9 bases. CDR3 length: 15 amino acids. Trimming took 4 bases from V and 4 from J; bases not matched to a gene: 7. Germline CDR1 LNHDA, CDR2 SQIVND (reference sequence). CDR3 amino acids: CASSTPGQGRETQYF. CDR3 coding DNA: TGTGCCAGTAGTACCCCGGGACAGGGTCGAGAGACCCAGTACTTC.

The chain has TRBV27 and TRBJ1-5; 7 bases fit TRBD1. The CDR3 is made up of 18 amino acids. Germline CDR1 is MNHEY and CDR2 is SMNVEV (reference sequence). The trim removed 2 bases at V and 0 bases at J, leaving 10 bases unmatched. CDR3 sequence (DNA): TGTGCCAGCAGTTTAAACAGGGGTCCATTTTATAGCAATCAGCCCCAGCATTTT. This codes for CASSLNRGPFYSNQPQHF.

V gene TRBV21-1 combines with J gene TRBJ2-2; TRBD1 is taken as the D call from the table, unchecked against the DNA. TRBV21-1 is noted as a pseudogene. The CDR3 totals 19 residues. CDR3 bases: TGTGCCAGCAGCAAATCCCGGACAGGGGAGGTGTACGAGACCGGGGAGCTGTTTTTT. Its translation is CASSKSRTGEVYETGELFF.

This clone has a single count. The J gene is TRBJ1-6, the V gene TRBV3-1 (or the pseudogene TRBV3-2), with D unresolved. This CDR3 region has 15 residues. Germline-derived CDR1 and CDR2 are LGHDT and YNNKEL (reference sequence). The V end lost 1 base, the J end lost 9 bases, and 13 bases lay between the germline ends. The CDR3 here is CASSQGGPGGSPLHF. As DNA, the CDR3 is TGTGCCAGCAGCCAAGGTGGGCCTGGAGGTTCACCCCTCCACTTT.

The V call is TRBV6-5, the J call TRBJ1-2, with D tentatively TRBD1 (6 bases). CDR3 size: 15 residues. V dropped 4 bases and J dropped 2 bases, with 14 bases sitting between them. Germline V lookup: CDR1 MNHEY, CDR2 SVGAGI. The CDR3 loop is CASSLGATGNYGYTF. In nucleotides, the CDR3 is TGTGCCAGCAGTTTAGGGGCCACAGGGAACTATGGCTACACCTTC.

This chain joins TRBV25-1 and TRBJ1-5; a weak D match, TRBD1 (6 bases). The CDR3 runs to 14 residues. Trimming shortened V by 3 bases and J by 4 bases, and 10 bases separated the two germline ends. The germline gives CDR1 MGHDK, CDR2 SYGVNS. The CDR3 protein is CASSDRGINQPQHF. In nucleotides, the CDR3 is TGTGCCAGCAGTGATAGGGGGATAAATCAGCCCCAGCATTTT.

This sequence joins TRBV7-6 and TRBJ2-7, with 8 bases identical to TRBD1. Germline CDR1 reads SGHVS; CDR2 reads FNYEAQ. The CDR3 consists of 15 residues. Unmatched junction bases numbered 9, after V lost 2 bases and J lost 6 bases. The CDR3 DNA reads as TGTGCCAGCAGCTTAACGACAGGGGAAAGGGGCGAGCAGTACTTC. Translated: CASSLTTGERGEQYF.

The chain combines TRBV5-4 with TRBJ2-1, with TRBD2 identical over 7 bases. Germline V gene sequence: CDR1 SGHNT, CDR2 YYREEE (reference sequence). The CDR3 sequence is 16 residues long. With 0 bases clipped from V and 4 bases from J, the junction kept 7 bases outside the gene matches. Here the CDR3 DNA reads TGTGCCAGCAGCTTGGGGGCTAGCGGCTCATACAATGAGCAGTTCTTC. Translated, it gives CASSLGASGSYNEQFF.

CDR3 in amino acids: CANRTGTGSGANVLTF. The CDR3 nucleotides are TGTGCCAACCGAACAGGGACCGGCTCTGGGGCCAACGTCCTGACTTTC. The gene calls are TRBV19 and TRBJ2-6; the D gene is possibly TRBD1 (6 bases). The CDR3 has 16 amino acids. Germline-derived CDR1 and CDR2 are LNHDA and SQIVND (reference sequence). Trimming left V 10 bases short and J 0 bases short, with 16 bases between.

The V gene is TRBV5-4, the J gene TRBJ2-1; 8 bases are shared with TRBD2. From germline, CDR1 is SGHNT and CDR2 YYREEE (reference sequence). V shed 0 bases and J 5 bases; nucleotides not matched to a gene: 7. The length of the CDR3 is 16 residues. The CDR3 reads CASSLGTSGWDNEQFF. DNA for the CDR3: TGTGCCAGCAGCTTGGGTACTAGCGGATGGGACAATGAGCAGTTCTTC.

The chain has TRBV5-1 and TRBJ1-3; D gene uncertain. Germline CDR1 SGHRS, CDR2 YFSETQ. The CDR3 spans 14 residues. Trimming removed 4 bases from V and 0 bases from J, with 8 bases in between. The CDR3 coding sequence is TGCGCCAGCAGCGGAGTAAACTCTGGAAACACCATATATTTT. This translates into CASSGVNSGNTIYF.

J is TRBJ2-7 and V is TRBV13; 11 bases are shared with TRBD1. J lost 5 bases, V lost 5 bases, and 8 bases had no gene match. In germline, CDR1 is PRHDT, CDR2 FYEKMQ (reference sequence). CDR3 length: 15 amino acids. The CDR3 here is CASSGSRDRGDEQYF. In nucleotides, the CDR3 is TGTGCCAGCAGCGGCTCCCGGGACAGGGGGGACGAGCAGTACTTC.

The chain is built from TRBV19 and TRBJ2-1; 10 bases map to TRBD2. Trimming took 5 bases from V and 0 from J; bases not matched to a gene: 10. The CDR3 spans 18 residues. Germline lookup yields CDR1 LNHDA and CDR2 SQIVND (reference sequence). CDR3 in DNA: TGTGCCAGTAGTCCTAAGGGACTAGCGATCAGCTCCTACAATGAGCAGTTCTTC. Protein product: CASSPKGLAISSYNEQFF. Full variable domain (rest looked up from reference TRBV19 and TRBJ2-1): DGGITQSPKYLFRKEGQNVTLSCEQNLNHDAMYWYRQDPGQGLRLIYYSQIVNDFQKGDIAEGYSVSREKKESFPLTVTSAQKNPTAFYLCASSPKGLAISSYNEQFFGPGTRLTVL.

The chain combines TRBV5-1 with TRBJ2-7; D unresolved. The length of the CDR3 is 14 residues. V lost 1 base and J lost 0, with 8 bases in between. The germline V gene encodes CDR1 SGHRS and CDR2 YFSETQ. Here the CDR3 DNA reads TGCGCCAGCAGCTTGTTTTATAGCTCCTACGAGCAGTACTTC. It yields the protein CASSLFYSSYEQYF. The full variable domain, in which reference TRBV5-1 and TRBJ2-7 provide the parts outside the CDR3, is KAGVTQTPRYLIKTRGQQVTLSCSPISGHRSVSWYQQTPGQGLQFLFEYFSETQRNKGNFPGRFSGRQFSNSRSEMNVSTLELGDSALYLCASSLFYSSYEQYFGPGTRLTVT.

The chain has TRBV30 and TRBJ1-5; 9 positions match TRBD1. CDR1 and CDR2 (germline): GTSNPN, SVGIG (reference sequence). The CDR3 contains 14 residues. With 4 bases clipped from V and 3 bases from J, the junction kept 4 bases outside the gene matches. As DNA, the CDR3 is TGTGCCTGGAATACAGGGGGCCTCAATCAGCCCCAGCATTTT. Protein: CAWNTGGLNQPQHF. Using reference TRBV30 and TRBJ1-5 for the parts outside the CDR3, the full variable domain is SQTIHQWPATLVQPVGSPLSLECTVEGTSNPNLYWYRQAAGRGLQLLFYSVGIGQISSEVPQNLSASRPQDRQFILSSKKLLLSDSGFYLCAWNTGGLNQPQHFGDGTRLSIL.